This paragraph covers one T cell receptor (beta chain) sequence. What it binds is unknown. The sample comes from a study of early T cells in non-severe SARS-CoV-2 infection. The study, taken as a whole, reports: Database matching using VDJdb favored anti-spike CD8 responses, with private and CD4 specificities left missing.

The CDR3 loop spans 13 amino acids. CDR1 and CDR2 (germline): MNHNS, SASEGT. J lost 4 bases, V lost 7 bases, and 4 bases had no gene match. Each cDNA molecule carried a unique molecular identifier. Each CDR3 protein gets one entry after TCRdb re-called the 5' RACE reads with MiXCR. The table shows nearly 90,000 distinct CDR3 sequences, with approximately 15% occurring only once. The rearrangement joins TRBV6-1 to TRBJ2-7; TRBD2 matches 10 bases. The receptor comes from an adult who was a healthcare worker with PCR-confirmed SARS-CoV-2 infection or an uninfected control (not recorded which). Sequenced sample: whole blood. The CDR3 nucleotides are TGTGCCAGCACCCAGACTAGCGGGTACGAGCAGTACTTC. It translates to CASTQTSGYEQYF.